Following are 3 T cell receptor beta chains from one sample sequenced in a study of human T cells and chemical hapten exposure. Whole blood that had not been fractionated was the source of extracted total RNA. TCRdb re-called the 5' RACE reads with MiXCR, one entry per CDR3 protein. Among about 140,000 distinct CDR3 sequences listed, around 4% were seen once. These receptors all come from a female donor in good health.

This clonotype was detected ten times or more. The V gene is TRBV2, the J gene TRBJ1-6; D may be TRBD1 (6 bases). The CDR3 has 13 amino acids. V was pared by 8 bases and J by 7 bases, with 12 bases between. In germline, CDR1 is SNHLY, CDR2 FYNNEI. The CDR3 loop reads CASHSGGNSPLHF. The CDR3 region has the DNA TGTGCCAGCCACTCGGGGGGCAATTCACCCCTCCACTTT.

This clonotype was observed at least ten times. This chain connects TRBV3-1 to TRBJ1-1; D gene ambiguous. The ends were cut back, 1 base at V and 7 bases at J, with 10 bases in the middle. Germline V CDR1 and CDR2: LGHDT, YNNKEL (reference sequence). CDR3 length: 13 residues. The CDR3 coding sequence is TGTGCCAGCAGCCAAGGATTCGGAGGTGAAGCTTTCTTT. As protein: CASSQGFGGEAFF.

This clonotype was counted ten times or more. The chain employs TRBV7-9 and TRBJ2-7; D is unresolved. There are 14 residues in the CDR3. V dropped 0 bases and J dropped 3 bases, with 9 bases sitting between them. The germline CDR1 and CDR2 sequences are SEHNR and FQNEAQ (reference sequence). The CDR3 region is CASSLATAFYEQYF. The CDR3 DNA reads TGTGCCAGCAGCTTAGCCACAGCTTTCTACGAGCAGTACTTC.